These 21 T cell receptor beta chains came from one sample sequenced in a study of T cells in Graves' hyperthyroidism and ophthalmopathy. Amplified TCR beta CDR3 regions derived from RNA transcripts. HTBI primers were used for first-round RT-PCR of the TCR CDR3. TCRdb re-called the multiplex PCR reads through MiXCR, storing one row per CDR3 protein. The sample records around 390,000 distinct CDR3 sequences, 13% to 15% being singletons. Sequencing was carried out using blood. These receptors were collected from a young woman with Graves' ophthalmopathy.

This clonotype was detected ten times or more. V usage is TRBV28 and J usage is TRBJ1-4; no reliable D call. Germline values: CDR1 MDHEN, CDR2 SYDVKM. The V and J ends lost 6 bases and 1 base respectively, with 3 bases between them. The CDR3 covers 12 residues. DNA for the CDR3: TGTGCCAGCAGGAGAACTAATGAAAAACTGTTTTTT. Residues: CASRRTNEKLFF.

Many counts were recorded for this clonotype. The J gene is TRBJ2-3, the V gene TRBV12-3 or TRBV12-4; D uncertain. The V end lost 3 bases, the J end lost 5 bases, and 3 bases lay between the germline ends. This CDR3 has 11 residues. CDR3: CASSLKDTQYF. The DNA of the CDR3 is TGTGCCAGCAGTTTGAAAGATACGCAGTATTTT.

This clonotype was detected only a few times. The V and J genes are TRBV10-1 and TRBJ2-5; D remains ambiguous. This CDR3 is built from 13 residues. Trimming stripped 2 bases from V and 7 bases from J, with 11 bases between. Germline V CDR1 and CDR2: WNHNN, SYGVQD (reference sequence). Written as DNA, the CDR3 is TGCGCCAGCAGTGAGAAGGTTTGGGGGACCCAGTACTTC. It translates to CASSEKVWGTQYF.

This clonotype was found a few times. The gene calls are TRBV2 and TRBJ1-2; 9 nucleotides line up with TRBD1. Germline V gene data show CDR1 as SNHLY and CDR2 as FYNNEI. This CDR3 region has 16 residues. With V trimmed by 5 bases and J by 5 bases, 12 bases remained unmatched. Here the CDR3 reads CASSYLPGQGIYGYTF. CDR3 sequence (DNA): TGTGCCAGCAGTTATTTACCGGGACAGGGTATTTATGGCTACACCTTC.

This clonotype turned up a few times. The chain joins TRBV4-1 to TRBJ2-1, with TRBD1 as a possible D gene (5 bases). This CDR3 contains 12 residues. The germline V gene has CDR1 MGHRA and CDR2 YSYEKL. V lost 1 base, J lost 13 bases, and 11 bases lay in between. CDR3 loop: CASSQAGAYQFF. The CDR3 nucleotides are TGCGCCAGCAGCCAAGCTGGGGCATACCAGTTCTTC.

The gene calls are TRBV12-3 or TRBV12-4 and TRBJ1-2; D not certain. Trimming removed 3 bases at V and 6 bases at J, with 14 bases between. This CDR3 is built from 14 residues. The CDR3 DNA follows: TGTGCCAGCAGTTTTGGGTCAGGCCACCATGGCTACACCTTC. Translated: CASSFGSGHHGYTF.

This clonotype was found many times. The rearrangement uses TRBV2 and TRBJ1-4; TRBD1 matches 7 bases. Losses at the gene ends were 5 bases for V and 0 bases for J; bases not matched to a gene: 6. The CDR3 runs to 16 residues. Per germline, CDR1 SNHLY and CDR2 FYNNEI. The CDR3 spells CASSWDSSATNEKLFF. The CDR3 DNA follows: TGTGCCAGCAGTTGGGACAGTTCTGCAACTAATGAAAAACTGTTTTTT.

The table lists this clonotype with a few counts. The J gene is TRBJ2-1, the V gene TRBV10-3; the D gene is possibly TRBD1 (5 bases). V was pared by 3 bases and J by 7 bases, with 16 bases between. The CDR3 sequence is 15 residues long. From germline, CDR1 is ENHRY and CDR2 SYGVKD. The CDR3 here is CAISDQGQKLNEQFF. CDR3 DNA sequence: TGTGCCATCAGTGACCAGGGTCAGAAGCTTAATGAGCAGTTCTTC.

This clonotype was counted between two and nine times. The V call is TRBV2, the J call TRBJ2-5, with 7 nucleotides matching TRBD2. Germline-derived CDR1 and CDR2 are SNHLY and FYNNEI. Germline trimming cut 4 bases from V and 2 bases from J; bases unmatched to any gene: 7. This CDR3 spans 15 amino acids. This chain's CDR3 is CASSVDLADQETQYF. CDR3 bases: TGTGCCAGCAGTGTTGACCTAGCGGATCAAGAGACCCAGTACTTC.

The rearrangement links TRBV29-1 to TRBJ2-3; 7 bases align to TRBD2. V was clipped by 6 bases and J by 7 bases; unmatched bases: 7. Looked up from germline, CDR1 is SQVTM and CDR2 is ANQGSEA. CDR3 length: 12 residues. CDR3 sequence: CSVGGSGNTQYF. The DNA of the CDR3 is TGCAGCGTCGGGGGGAGCGGGAATACGCAGTATTTT.

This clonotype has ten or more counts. CDR3 sequence: CASSLDLGGVYEQYF. DNA of the CDR3: TGTGCCAGCAGCTTAGATCTGGGGGGGGTGTACGAGCAGTACTTC. The genes are TRBV11-2 and TRBJ2-7, with TRBD2 matching 7 bases. The CDR3 runs 15 residues. The ends lost 0 bases at V and 4 bases at J; junction bases unmatched: 6. Germline V gene lookup returns CDR1 SGHAT and CDR2 FQNNGV.

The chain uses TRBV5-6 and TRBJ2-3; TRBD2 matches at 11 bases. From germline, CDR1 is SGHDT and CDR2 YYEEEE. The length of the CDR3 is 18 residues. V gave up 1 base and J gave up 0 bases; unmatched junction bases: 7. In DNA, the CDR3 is TGTGCCAGCAGCTTGAGTCTAGCGGGGGGCCCTAGCACAGATACGCAGTATTTT. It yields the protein CASSLSLAGGPSTDTQYF. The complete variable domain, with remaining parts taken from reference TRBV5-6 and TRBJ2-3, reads DAGVTQSPTHLIKTRGQQVTLRCSPKSGHDTVSWYQQALGQGPQFIFQYYEEEERQRGNFPDRFSGHQFPNYSSELNVNALLLGDSALYLCASSLSLAGGPSTDTQYFGPGTRLTVL.

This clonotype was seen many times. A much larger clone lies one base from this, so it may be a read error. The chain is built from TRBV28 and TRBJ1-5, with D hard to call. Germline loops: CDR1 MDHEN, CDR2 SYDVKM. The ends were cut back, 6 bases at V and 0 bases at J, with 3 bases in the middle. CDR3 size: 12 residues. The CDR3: CASRSSNQPQHF. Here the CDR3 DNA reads TGTGCCAGCAGAAGTAGCAATCAGCCCCAGCATTTT.

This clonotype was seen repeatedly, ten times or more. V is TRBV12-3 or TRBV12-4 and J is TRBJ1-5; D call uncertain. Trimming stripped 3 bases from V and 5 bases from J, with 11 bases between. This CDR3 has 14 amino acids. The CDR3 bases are TGTGCCAGCAGTTTGACTCGTGCGCATCAGCCCCAGCATTTT. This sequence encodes CASSLTRAHQPQHF.

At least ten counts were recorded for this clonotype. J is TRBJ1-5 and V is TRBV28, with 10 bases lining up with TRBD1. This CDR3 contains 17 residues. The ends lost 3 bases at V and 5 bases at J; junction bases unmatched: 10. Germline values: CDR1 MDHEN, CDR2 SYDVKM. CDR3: CASSFSLRQGAHQPQHF. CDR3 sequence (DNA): TGTGCCAGCAGTTTTAGCCTGCGACAGGGGGCCCATCAGCCCCAGCATTTT.

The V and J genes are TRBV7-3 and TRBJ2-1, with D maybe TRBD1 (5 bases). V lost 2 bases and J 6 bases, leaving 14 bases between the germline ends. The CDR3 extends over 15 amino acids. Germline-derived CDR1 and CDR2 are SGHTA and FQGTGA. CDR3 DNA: TGTGCCAGCAGCTTAGGCAGGGATAACCCCAATGAGCAGTTCTTC. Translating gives CASSLGRDNPNEQFF.

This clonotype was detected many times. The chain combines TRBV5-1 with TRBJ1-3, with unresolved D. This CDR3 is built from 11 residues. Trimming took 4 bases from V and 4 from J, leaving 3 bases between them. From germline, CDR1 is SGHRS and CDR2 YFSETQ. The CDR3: CASSVGNTIYF. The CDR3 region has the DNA TGCGCCAGCAGCGTCGGAAACACCATATATTTT.

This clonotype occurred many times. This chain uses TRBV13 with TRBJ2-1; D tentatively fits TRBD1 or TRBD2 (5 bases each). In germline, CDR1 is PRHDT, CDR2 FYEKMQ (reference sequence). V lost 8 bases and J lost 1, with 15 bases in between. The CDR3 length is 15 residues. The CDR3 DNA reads TGTGCCAGCTCATCCTCCGAGGGGTCCTACAATGAGCAGTTCTTC. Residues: CASSSSEGSYNEQFF. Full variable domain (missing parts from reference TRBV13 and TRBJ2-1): AAGVIQSPRHLIKEKRETATLKCYPIPRHDTVYWYQQGPGQDPQFLISFYEKMQSDKGSIPDRFSAQQFSDYHSELNMSSLELGDSALYFCASSSSEGSYNEQFFGPGTRLTVL.

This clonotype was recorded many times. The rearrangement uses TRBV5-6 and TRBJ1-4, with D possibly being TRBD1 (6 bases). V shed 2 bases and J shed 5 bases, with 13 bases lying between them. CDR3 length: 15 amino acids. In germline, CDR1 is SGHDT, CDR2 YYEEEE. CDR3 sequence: CASSLQGRGNEKLFF. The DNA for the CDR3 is TGTGCCAGCAGCTTACAGGGACGGGGGAATGAAAAACTGTTTTTT. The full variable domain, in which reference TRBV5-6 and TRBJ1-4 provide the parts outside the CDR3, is DAGVTQSPTHLIKTRGQQVTLRCSPKSGHDTVSWYQQALGQGPQFIFQYYEEEERQRGNFPDRFSGHQFPNYSSELNVNALLLGDSALYLCASSLQGRGNEKLFFGSGTQLSVL.

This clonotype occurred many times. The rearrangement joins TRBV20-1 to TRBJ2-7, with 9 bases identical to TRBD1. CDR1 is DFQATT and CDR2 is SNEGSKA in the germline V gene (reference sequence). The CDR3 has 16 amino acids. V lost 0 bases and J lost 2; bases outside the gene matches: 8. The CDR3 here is CSARDYATGGPYEQYF. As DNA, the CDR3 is TGCAGTGCTAGAGATTATGCGACAGGGGGACCCTACGAGCAGTACTTC.

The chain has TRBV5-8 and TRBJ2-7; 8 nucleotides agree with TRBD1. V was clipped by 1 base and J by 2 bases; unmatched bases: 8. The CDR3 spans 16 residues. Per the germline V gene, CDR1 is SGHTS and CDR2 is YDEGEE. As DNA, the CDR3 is TGTGCCAGCAGCTTGACCAGACAGGGGCGACCCTACGAGCAGTACTTC. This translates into CASSLTRQGRPYEQYF.